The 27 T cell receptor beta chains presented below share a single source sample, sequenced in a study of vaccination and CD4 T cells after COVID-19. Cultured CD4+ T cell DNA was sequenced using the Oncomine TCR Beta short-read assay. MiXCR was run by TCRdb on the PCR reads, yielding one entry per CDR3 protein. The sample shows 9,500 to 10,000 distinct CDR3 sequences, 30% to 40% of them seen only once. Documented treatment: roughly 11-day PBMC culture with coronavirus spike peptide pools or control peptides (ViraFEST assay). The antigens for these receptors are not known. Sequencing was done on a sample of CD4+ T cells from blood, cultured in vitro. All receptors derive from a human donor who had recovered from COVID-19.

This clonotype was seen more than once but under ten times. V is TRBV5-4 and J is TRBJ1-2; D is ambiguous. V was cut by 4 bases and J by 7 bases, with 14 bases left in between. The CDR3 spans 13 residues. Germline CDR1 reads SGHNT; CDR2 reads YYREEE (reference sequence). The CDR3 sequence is CASSQYGVPGYTF. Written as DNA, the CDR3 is TGTGCCAGCAGCCAATACGGGGTACCTGGCTACACCTTC.

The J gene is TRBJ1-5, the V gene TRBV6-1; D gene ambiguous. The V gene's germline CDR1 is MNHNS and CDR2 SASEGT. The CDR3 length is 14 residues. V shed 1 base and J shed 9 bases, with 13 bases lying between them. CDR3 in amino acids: CASSEGSRGGPQHF. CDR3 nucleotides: TGTGCCAGCAGTGAAGGGTCCCGGGGTGGGCCCCAGCATTTT.

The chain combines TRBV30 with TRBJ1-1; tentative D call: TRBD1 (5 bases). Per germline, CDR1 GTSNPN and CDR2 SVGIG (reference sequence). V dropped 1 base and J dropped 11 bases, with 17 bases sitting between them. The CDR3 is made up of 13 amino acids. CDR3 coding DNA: TGTGCCTGGAGTGACAGGATGACTATCGAGGCTTTCTTT. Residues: CAWSDRMTIEAFF.

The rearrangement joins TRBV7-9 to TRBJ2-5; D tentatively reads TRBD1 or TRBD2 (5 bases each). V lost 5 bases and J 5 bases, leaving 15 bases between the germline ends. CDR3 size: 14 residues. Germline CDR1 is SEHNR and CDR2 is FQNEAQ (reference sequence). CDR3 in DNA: TGTGCCAGCAGCCAGGGAAGCGGATGGGAGACCCAGTACTTC. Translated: CASSQGSGWETQYF.

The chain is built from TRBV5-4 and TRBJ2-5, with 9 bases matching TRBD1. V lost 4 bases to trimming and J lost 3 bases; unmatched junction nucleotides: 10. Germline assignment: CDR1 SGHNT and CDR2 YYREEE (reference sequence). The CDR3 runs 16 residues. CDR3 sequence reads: CASSPARDRVKETQYF. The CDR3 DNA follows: TGTGCCAGCAGCCCAGCCCGGGACAGGGTAAAAGAGACCCAGTACTTC.

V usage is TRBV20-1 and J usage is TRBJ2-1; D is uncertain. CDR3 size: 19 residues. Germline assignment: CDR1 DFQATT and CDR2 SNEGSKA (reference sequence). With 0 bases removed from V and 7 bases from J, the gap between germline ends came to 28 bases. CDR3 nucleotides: TGCAGTGCTAGAGATCATCCGAGATTGTGGACCCCGACCCCTAATGAGCAGTTCTTC. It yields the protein CSARDHPRLWTPTPNEQFF.

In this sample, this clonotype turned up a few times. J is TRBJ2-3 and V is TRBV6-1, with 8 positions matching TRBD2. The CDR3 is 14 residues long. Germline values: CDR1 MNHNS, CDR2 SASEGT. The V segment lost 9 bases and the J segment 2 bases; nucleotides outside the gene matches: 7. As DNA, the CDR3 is TGTGCCAGTGACGGGGGGGCCATCACAGATACGCAGTATTTT. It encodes CASDGGAITDTQYF.

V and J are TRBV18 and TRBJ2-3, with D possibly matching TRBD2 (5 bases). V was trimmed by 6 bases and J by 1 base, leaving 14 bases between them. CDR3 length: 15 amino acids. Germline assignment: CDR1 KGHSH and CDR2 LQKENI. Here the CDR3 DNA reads TGTGCCAGCTCCGAGGCGGGCCGGGGCACAGATACGCAGTATTTT. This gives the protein CASSEAGRGTDTQYF. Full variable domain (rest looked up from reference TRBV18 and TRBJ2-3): NAGVMQNPRHLVRRRGQEARLRCSPMKGHSHVYWYRQLPEEGLKFMVYLQKENIIDESGMPKERFSAEFPKEGPSILRIQQVVRGDSAAYFCASSEAGRGTDTQYFGPGTRLTVL.

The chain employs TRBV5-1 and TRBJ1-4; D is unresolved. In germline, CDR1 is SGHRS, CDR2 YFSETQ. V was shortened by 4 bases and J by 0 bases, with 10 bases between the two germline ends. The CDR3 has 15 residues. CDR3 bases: TGCGCCAGCAGCACTGATGCCGCAACTAATGAAAAACTGTTTTTT. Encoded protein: CASSTDAATNEKLFF.

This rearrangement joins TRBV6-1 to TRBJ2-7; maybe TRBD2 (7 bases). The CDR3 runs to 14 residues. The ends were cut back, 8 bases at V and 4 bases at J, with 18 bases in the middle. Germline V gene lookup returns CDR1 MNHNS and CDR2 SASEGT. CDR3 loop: CASGGGPSGYEQYF. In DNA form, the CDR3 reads TGTGCCAGCGGGGGGGGCCCCAGTGGGTACGAGCAGTACTTC.

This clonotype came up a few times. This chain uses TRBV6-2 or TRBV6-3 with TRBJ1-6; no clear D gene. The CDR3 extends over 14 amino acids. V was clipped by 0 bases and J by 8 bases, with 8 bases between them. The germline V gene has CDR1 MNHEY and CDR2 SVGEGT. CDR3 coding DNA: TGTGCCAGCAGTTACTCGAATAAGGATTCACCCCTCCACTTT. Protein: CASSYSNKDSPLHF.

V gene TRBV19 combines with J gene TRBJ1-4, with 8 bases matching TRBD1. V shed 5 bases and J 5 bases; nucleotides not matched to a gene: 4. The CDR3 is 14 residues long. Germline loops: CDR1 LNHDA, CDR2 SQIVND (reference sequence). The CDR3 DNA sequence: TGTGCCAGTAGTGGACGACAGGGGAATGAAAAACTGTTTTTT. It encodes CASSGRQGNEKLFF.

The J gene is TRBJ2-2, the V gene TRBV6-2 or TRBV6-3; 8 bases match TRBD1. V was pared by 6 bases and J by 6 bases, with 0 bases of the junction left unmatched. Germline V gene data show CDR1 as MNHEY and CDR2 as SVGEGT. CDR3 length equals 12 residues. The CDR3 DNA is TGTGCCAGCAGACAGGGGGCCGGGGAGCTGTTTTTT. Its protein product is CASRQGAGELFF.

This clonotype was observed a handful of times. Written as DNA, the CDR3 is TGTGCCACTCAGGGACAGCCTTATCAGCCCCAGCATTTT. Residues: CATQGQPYQPQHF. This chain connects TRBV6-1 to TRBJ1-5; 7 bases fit TRBD1. The ends lost 10 bases at V and 5 bases at J; junction bases unmatched: 8. The CDR3 is 13 residues long. CDR1 and CDR2 (germline): MNHNS, SASEGT.

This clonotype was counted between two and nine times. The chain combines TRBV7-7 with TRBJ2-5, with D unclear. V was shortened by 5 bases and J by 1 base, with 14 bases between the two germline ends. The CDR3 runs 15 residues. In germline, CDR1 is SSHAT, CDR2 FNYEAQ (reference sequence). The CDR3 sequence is CASSTGRSVQETQYF. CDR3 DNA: TGTGCCAGCAGCACCGGCAGGAGCGTCCAAGAGACCCAGTACTTC.

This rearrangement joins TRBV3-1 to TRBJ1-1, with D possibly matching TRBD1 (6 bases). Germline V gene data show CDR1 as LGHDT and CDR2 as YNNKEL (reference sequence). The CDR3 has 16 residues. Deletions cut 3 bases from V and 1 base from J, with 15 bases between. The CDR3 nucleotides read TGTGCCAGCAGCCACGATATTTGGGGACAGAACACTGAAGCTTTCTTT. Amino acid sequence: CASSHDIWGQNTEAFF.

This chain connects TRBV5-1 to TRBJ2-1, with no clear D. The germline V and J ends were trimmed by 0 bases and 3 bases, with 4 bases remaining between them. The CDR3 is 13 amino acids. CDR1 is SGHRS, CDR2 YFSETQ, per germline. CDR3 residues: CASSLVDYNEQFF. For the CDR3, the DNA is TGCGCCAGCAGCTTGGTAGACTACAATGAGCAGTTCTTC.

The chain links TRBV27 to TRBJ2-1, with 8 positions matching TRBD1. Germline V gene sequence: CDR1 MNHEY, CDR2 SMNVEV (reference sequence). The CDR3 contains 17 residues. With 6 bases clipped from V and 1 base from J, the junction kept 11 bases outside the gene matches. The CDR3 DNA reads TGTGCCAGCAGGAACTGGACAGGGATCAGGTCCTACAATGAGCAGTTCTTC. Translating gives CASRNWTGIRSYNEQFF.

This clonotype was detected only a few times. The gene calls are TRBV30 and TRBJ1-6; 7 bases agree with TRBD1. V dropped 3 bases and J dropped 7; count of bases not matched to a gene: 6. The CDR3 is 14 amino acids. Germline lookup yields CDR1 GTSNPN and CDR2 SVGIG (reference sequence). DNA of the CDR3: TGTGCCTGGAGACCGGGACAGAGAAATTCACCCCTCCACTTT. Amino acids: CAWRPGQRNSPLHF.

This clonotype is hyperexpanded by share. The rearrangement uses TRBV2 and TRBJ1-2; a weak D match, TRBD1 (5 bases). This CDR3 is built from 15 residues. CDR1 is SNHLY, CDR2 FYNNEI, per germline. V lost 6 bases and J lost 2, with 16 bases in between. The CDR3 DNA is TGTGCCAGCAGAGCTTGGGGGGTGGTGAACTATGGCTACACCTTC. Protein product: CASRAWGVVNYGYTF. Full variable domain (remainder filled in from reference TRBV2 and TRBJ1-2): EPEVTQTPSHQVTQMGQEVILRCVPISNHLYFYWYRQILGQKVEFLVSFYNNEISEKSEIFDDQFSVERPDGSNFTLKIRSTKLEDSAMYFCASRAWGVVNYGYTFGSGTRLTVV.

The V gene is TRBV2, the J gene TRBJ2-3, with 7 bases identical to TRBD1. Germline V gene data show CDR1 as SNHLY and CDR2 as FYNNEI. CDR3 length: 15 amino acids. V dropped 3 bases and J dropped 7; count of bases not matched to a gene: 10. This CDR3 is CASSEGGTVINTQYF. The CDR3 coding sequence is TGTGCCAGCAGTGAGGGTGGGACAGTTATAAATACGCAGTATTTT.

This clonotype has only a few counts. The CDR3 coding sequence is TGTGCCACCCGACTGGGACGGCCAAATTCACCCCTCCACTTT. This translates into CATRLGRPNSPLHF. V and J are TRBV6-1 and TRBJ1-6; tentative D call: TRBD1 (5 bases). From germline, CDR1 is MNHNS and CDR2 SASEGT. The CDR3 runs to 14 residues. V was shortened by 10 bases and J by 7 bases, with 17 bases between the two germline ends.

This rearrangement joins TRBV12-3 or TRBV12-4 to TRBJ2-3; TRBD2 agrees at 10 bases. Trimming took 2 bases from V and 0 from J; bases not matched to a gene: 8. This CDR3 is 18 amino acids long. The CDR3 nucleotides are TGTGCCAGCAGTTTAAGGCTAGCGGGGGCCTCTAGCACAGATACGCAGTATTTT. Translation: CASSLRLAGASSTDTQYF.

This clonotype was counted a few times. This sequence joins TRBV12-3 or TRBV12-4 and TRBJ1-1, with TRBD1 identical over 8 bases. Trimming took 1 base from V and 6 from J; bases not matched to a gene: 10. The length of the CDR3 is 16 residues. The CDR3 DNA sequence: TGTGCCAGCAGTTTAGGTATCGGACAGGGAGGCTCTGAAGCTTTCTTT. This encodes CASSLGIGQGGSEAFF.

The CDR3: CASSEAGGSSYEQYF. The DNA of the CDR3 is TGTGCCAGCAGTGAAGCCGGGGGGAGCTCCTACGAGCAGTACTTC. The chain has TRBV6-1 and TRBJ2-7; 7 bases agree with TRBD2. Looked up from germline, CDR1 is MNHNS and CDR2 is SASEGT. This CDR3 is 15 amino acids long. The junction had 2 bases not matched to a gene; V was cut back by 0 bases and J by 0 bases.

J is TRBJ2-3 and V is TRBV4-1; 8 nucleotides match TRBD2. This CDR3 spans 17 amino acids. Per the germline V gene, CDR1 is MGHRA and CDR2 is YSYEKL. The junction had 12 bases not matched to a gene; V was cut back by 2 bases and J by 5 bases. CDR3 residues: CASSQRVVGLAKDTQYF. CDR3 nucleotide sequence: TGCGCCAGCAGCCAAAGAGTAGTAGGACTAGCTAAAGATACGCAGTATTTT.

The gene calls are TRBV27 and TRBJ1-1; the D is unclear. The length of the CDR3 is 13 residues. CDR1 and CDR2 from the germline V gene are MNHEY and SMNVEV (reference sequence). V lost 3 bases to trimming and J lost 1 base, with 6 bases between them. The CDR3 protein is CASSFGKNTEAFF. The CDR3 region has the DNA TGTGCCAGCAGTTTTGGAAAGAACACTGAAGCTTTCTTT.